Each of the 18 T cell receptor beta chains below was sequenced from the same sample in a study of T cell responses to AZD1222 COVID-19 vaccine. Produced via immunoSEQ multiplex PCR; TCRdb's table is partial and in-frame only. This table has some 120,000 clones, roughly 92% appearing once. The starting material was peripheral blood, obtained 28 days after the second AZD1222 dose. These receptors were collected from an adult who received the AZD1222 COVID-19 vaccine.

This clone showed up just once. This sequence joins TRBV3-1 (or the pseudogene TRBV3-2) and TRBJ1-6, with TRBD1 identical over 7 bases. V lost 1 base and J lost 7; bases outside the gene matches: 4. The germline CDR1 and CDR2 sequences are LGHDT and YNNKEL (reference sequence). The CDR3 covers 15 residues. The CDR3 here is CASSQGGGYNSPLHF. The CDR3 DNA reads TGTGCCAGCAGCCAAGGAGGGGGCTACAATTCACCCCTCCACTTT.

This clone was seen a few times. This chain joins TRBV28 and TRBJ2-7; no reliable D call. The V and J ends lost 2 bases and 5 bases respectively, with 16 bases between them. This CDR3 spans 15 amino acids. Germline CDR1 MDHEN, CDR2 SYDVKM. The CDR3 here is CASSLHPLSPDEQYF. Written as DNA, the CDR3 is TGTGCCAGCAGTTTACACCCCCTCTCCCCGGACGAGCAGTACTTC.

CDR3 bases: TGCAGCGTTGAAGGACAGGGTTCTAGAGAGCAGTACTTC. Translating it yields CSVEGQGSREQYF. V usage is TRBV29-1 and J usage is TRBJ2-7, with 7 bases aligning to TRBD1. The J segment lost 7 bases and the V segment lost 1 base, leaving 7 bases of the junction unmatched. Germline CDR1 SQVTM, CDR2 ANQGSEA. The CDR3 covers 13 residues.

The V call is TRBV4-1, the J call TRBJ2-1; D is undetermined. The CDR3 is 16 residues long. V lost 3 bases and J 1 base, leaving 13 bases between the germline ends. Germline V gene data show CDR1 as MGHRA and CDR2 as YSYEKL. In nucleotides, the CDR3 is TGCGCCAGCAGCCACCGTCAATCGGTATCCTACAATGAGCAGTTCTTC. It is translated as CASSHRQSVSYNEQFF.

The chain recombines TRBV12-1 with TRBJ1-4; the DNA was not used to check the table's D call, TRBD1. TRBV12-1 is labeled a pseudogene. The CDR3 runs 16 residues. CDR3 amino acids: CASSSGQGAFGEKLFF. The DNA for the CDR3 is TGTGCCAGCAGCTCAGGACAGGGGGCGTTCGGTGAAAAACTGTTTTTT.

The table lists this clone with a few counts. Here the CDR3 reads CASSGARTEAFF. CDR3 bases: TGTGCCAGTTCCGGGGCGCGCACTGAAGCTTTCTTT. The chain links TRBV19 to TRBJ1-1; D is possibly TRBD1 (5 bases). Trimming left V 8 bases short and J 4 bases short, with 11 bases between. CDR1 and CDR2 (germline): LNHDA, SQIVND (reference sequence). This CDR3 is 12 amino acids long.

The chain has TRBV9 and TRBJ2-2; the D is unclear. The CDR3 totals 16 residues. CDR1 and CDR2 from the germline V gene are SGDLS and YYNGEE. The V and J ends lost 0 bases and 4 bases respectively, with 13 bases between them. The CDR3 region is CASSVADSPGTGELFF. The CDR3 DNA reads TGTGCCAGCAGCGTAGCGGATTCCCCCGGCACCGGGGAGCTGTTTTTT.

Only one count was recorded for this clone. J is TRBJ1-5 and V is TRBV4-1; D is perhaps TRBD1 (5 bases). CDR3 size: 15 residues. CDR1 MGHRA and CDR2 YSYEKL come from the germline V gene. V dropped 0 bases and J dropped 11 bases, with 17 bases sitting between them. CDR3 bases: TGCGCCAGCAGCCAAGAGTTCGTTGGAGGGACCTCCCAGCATTTT. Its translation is CASSQEFVGGTSQHF.

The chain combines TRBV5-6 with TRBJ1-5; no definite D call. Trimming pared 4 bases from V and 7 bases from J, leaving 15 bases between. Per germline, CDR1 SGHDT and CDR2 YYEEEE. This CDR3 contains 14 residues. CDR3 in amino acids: CASSERGQRQPQHF. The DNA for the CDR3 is TGTGCCAGCAGCGAGCGGGGTCAACGACAGCCCCAGCATTTT.

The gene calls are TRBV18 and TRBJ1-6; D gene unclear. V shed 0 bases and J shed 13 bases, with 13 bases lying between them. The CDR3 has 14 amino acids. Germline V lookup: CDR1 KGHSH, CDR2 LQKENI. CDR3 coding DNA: TGTGCCAGCTCACCACCCGGGGTCGGGAGTCCCCTCCACTTT. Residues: CASSPPGVGSPLHF.

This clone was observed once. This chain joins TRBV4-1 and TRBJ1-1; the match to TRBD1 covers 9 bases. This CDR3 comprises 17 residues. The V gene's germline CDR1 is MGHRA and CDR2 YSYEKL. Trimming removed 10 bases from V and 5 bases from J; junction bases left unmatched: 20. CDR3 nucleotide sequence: TGCGCCACATCTACCCCACGACAGGGGGATGTGGGGACTGAAGCTTTCTTT. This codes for CATSTPRQGDVGTEAFF.

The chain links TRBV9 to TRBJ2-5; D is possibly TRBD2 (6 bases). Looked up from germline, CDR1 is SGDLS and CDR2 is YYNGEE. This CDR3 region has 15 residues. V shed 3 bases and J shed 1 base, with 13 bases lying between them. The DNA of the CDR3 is TGTGCCAGCAGCGCGGCCGGGACTTTCCAAGAGACCCAGTACTTC. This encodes CASSAAGTFQETQYF.

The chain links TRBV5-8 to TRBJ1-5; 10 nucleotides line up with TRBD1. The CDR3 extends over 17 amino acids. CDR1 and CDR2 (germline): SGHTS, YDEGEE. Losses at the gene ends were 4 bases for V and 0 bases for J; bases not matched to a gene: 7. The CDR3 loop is CASSTWTGGNSNQPQHF. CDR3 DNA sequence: TGTGCCAGCAGCACCTGGACAGGGGGGAATAGCAATCAGCCCCAGCATTTT.

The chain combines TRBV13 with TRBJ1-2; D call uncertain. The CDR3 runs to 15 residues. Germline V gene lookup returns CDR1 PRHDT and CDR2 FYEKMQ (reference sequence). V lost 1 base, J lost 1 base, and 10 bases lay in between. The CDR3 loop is CASSLVDPFNYGYTF. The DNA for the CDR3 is TGTGCCAGCAGCTTAGTCGATCCCTTTAACTATGGCTACACCTTC. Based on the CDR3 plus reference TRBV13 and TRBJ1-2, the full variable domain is AAGVIQSPRHLIKEKRETATLKCYPIPRHDTVYWYQQGPGQDPQFLISFYEKMQSDKGSIPDRFSAQQFSDYHSELNMSSLELGDSALYFCASSLVDPFNYGYTFGSGTRLTVV.

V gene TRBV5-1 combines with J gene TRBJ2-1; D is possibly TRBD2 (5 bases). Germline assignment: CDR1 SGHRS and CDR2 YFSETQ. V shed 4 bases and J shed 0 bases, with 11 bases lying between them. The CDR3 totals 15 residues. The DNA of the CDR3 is TGCGCCAGCAGCGCAGCGGAGAGCTCCTACAATGAGCAGTTCTTC. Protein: CASSAAESSYNEQFF.

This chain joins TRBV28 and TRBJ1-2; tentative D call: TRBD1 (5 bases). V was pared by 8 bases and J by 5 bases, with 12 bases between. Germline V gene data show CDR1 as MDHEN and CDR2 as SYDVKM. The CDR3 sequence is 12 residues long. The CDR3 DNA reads TGTGCCAGCGGGGCCAGGAAGTATGGCTACACCTTC. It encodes CASGARKYGYTF.

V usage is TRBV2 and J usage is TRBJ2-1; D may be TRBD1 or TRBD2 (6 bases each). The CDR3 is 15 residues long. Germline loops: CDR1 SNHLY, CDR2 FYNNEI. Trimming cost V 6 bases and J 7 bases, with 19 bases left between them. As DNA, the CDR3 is TGTGCCAGCAGAAGGGACTGGGAGAGGGGGAATGAGCAGTTCTTC. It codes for CASRRDWERGNEQFF.

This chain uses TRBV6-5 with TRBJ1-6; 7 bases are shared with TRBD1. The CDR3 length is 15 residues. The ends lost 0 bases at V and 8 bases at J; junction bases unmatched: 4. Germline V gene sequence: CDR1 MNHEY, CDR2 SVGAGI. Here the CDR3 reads CASSYSRTGDSPLHF. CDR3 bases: TGTGCCAGCAGTTACTCTCGGACAGGCGATTCACCCCTCCACTTT.